Below are 21 T cell receptor beta chains sequenced from a single sample in a study of identical twins. Using its own MiXCR run on the 5' RACE reads, TCRdb lists one record per CDR3 protein. The sample has roughly 470,000 distinct CDR3 sequences; roughly an eighth are singletons. These data are also associated with another study on yellow fever vaccine responses in identical twins.

The specimen sequenced was CD4+ T cells sorted from blood. These receptors all stem from a woman between 18 and 29 years old in good health.

This clonotype was seen a handful of times. The chain employs TRBV3-1 and TRBJ2-5; D may be TRBD1 (5 bases). The V end lost 5 bases, the J end lost 5 bases, and 12 bases lay between the germline ends. Looked up from germline, CDR1 is LGHDT and CDR2 is YNNKEL (reference sequence). This CDR3 is built from 13 residues. Here the CDR3 reads CASSYRFRETQYF. Written as DNA, the CDR3 is TGTGCCAGCAGCTACAGGTTCAGGGAGACCCAGTACTTC.

This clonotype was observed a handful of times. The chain carries TRBV9 and TRBJ2-7; D might be TRBD2 (7 bases). The CDR3 has 14 residues. Trimming stripped 0 bases from V and 2 bases from J, with 9 bases between. In germline, CDR1 is SGDLS, CDR2 YYNGEE. CDR3 sequence: CASSVEGGAYEQYF. Here the CDR3 DNA reads TGTGCCAGCAGCGTAGAGGGGGGGGCCTACGAGCAGTACTTC.

The rearrangement links TRBV4-2 to TRBJ2-3; D not resolved. The germline gives CDR1 LGHNA, CDR2 YNFKEQ. The CDR3 contains 17 residues. Trimming pared 1 base from V and 2 bases from J, leaving 16 bases between. The CDR3 reads CASSQVGSEIFTDTQYF. The CDR3 coding sequence is TGTGCCAGCAGCCAAGTGGGTTCCGAAATCTTCACAGATACGCAGTATTTT.

The gene calls are TRBV10-3 and TRBJ2-1; no clear D gene. The CDR3 is made up of 16 amino acids. V lost 2 bases, J lost 5 bases, and 16 bases lay in between. The germline gives CDR1 ENHRY, CDR2 SYGVKD. The DNA of the CDR3 is TGTGCCATCAGTGAGCAAACTATCGCGCAACACAATGAGCAGTTCTTC. It is translated as CAISEQTIAQHNEQFF.

V and J are TRBV6-2 or TRBV6-3 and TRBJ2-5; maybe TRBD1 (6 bases). Germline CDR1 MNHEY, CDR2 SVGEGT. Trimming cost V 2 bases and J 5 bases, with 21 bases left between them. The CDR3 loop spans 17 amino acids. The CDR3 region is CASSYQDYRVLAETQYF. CDR3 DNA: TGTGCCAGCAGTTACCAAGACTACAGGGTGTTGGCGGAGACCCAGTACTTC.

This clonotype was seen repeatedly, ten times or more. This sequence joins TRBV25-1 and TRBJ1-1; TRBD1 agrees at 7 bases. The germline CDR1 and CDR2 sequences are MGHDK and SYGVNS. V trimming: 5 bases; J trimming: 4 bases; junction bases outside the gene matches: 4. The CDR3 length is 13 residues. This CDR3 reads CASSQTGFTEAFF. The CDR3 DNA is TGTGCCAGCAGTCAGACAGGGTTCACTGAAGCTTTCTTT.

This clonotype was observed a few times. J is TRBJ2-2 and V is TRBV29-1; maybe TRBD1 (5 bases). Germline CDR1 and CDR2: SQVTM and ANQGSEA. The CDR3 spans 15 residues. In nucleotides, the CDR3 is TGCAGGGCGACAGTCCGAGAAATGAGGTGCGGGGAGCTGTTTTTT. It translates to CRATVREMRCGELFF.

In this sample, this clonotype turned up a few times. This chain joins TRBV20-1 and TRBJ2-7; TRBD2 might be the D (5 bases). The germline CDR1 and CDR2 sequences are DFQATT and SNEGSKA (reference sequence). The CDR3 contains 12 residues. V lost 7 bases and J 2 bases, leaving 12 bases between the germline ends. The CDR3 loop is CSGLRAPYEQYF. The CDR3 nucleotides are TGCAGTGGTTTGCGGGCCCCCTACGAGCAGTACTTC.

The table lists this clonotype with a few counts. The chain links TRBV2 to TRBJ2-3; D might be TRBD1 (6 bases). V was clipped by 1 base and J by 6 bases, with 14 bases between them. Germline V gene lookup returns CDR1 SNHLY and CDR2 FYNNEI. The CDR3 sequence is 15 residues long. CDR3 in amino acids: CASSEGQASGDTQYF. The CDR3 DNA is TGTGCCAGCAGTGAAGGACAGGCCTCCGGGGATACGCAGTATTTT. The complete variable domain, with remaining parts taken from reference TRBV2 and TRBJ2-3, reads EPEVTQTPSHQVTQMGQEVILRCVPISNHLYFYWYRQILGQKVEFLVSFYNNEISEKSEIFDDQFSVERPDGSNFTLKIRSTKLEDSAMYFCASSEGQASGDTQYFGPGTRLTVL.

V is TRBV20-1 and J is TRBJ2-5; perhaps D is TRBD1 or TRBD2 (5 bases each). CDR3 length: 11 amino acids. Trimming left V 5 bases short and J 5 bases short, with 9 bases between. Germline assignment: CDR1 DFQATT and CDR2 SNEGSKA (reference sequence). CDR3 DNA sequence: TGCAGTGCTCAATGGGGGGAGACCCAGTACTTC. Protein sequence: CSAQWGETQYF.

The rearrangement joins TRBV7-2 to TRBJ2-7; the D gene is possibly TRBD2 (6 bases). Per germline, CDR1 SGHTA and CDR2 FQGNSA. V gave up 1 base and J gave up 2 bases, with 18 bases separating them. CDR3 length equals 17 residues. The CDR3 sequence: CASSLGQGGRPTYEQYF. The DNA of the CDR3 is TGTGCCAGCAGCTTAGGACAAGGAGGGCGTCCTACCTACGAGCAGTACTTC.

The genes are TRBV20-1 and TRBJ1-6; D uncertain. Germline values: CDR1 DFQATT, CDR2 SNEGSKA (reference sequence). With 1 base removed from V and 0 bases from J, the gap between germline ends came to 13 bases. The CDR3 length is 17 residues. CDR3 region: CSARVGSRSSYNSPLHF. The CDR3 DNA follows: TGCAGTGCTAGAGTTGGCAGTAGGAGCTCCTATAATTCACCCCTCCACTTT.

In the case of this clonotype: One end of the junction does not line up with germline, which may come from a read error. This chain links TRBV7-7 with TRBJ2-3, with 11 bases identical to TRBD2. This CDR3 is 17 amino acids long. Germline CDR1 SSHAT, CDR2 FNYEAQ (reference sequence). The CDR3 loop reads CASSLGLAGGDTDTQYF. The CDR3 nucleotides read TGTGCTAGCAGCTTAGGTCTAGCGGGGGGCGACACAGATACGCAGTATTTT.

The chain couples TRBV12-2 to TRBJ2-2; the table names TRBD1, a call not compared with the DNA. TRBV12-2 is designated a pseudogene. The CDR3 extends over 14 amino acids. The CDR3 sequence is CASRATVATGELFF. CDR3 DNA sequence: TGTGCAAGTCGCGCGACAGTGGCCACCGGGGAGCTGTTTTTT.

This clonotype was seen many times. The J gene is TRBJ1-5, the V gene TRBV12-3 or TRBV12-4, with TRBD1 matching 8 bases. This CDR3 has 16 amino acids. J lost 8 bases, V lost 0 bases, and 9 bases had no gene match. The CDR3 nucleotides read TGTGCCAGCAGTTTAGCAACAGGGGGTGTGGAGGAGCCCCAGCATTTT. This gives the protein CASSLATGGVEEPQHF.

This clonotype was detected only a few times. This chain connects TRBV5-1 to TRBJ2-3; 13 nucleotides match TRBD2. The junction had 9 bases not matched to a gene; V was cut back by 4 bases and J by 1 base. Germline V CDR1 and CDR2: SGHRS, YFSETQ. The CDR3 extends over 18 amino acids. This CDR3 reads CASSVTSGRALGTDTQYF. The CDR3 DNA is TGCGCCAGCAGCGTTACTAGCGGGAGGGCCCTCGGCACAGATACGCAGTATTTT.

This clonotype has just a few counts. The chain recombines TRBV20-1 with TRBJ1-2; a possible D gene is TRBD1 (5 bases). The CDR3 runs 11 residues. Trimming stripped 6 bases from V and 5 bases from J, with 10 bases between. In germline, CDR1 is DFQATT, CDR2 SNEGSKA (reference sequence). CDR3 in DNA: TGCAGTGCGGGGGGTCCTTATGGCTACACCTTC. The encoded protein is CSAGGPYGYTF.

This clonotype was detected only a few times. The chain couples TRBV18 to TRBJ2-2, with a weak D call TRBD2 (5 bases). CDR3 length equals 16 residues. The germline V gene encodes CDR1 KGHSH and CDR2 LQKENI. Trimming removed 2 bases at V and 2 bases at J, with 12 bases between. In DNA form, the CDR3 reads TGTGCCAGCTCACCAAAGTTGAGCGGCAACACCGGGGAGCTGTTTTTT. This translates into CASSPKLSGNTGELFF.

This clonotype was picked up a small number of times. V is TRBV4-3 and J is TRBJ2-7, with D perhaps TRBD2 (5 bases). CDR1 is LGHNA and CDR2 is YSLEER in the germline V gene. V was trimmed by 1 base and J by 0 bases, leaving 13 bases between them. This CDR3 comprises 16 residues. CDR3 coding DNA: TGCGCCAGCAGCCAAGCTGGAGGCAGCTCCTCCTACGAGCAGTACTTC. Amino acid sequence: CASSQAGGSSSYEQYF.

This clonotype appeared a few times. The chain is built from TRBV15 and TRBJ2-1; TRBD2 matches 11 bases. This CDR3 comprises 16 residues. Germline CDR1 and CDR2: LNHNV and YYDKDF (reference sequence). The V and J ends lost 5 bases and 8 bases, in that order; junction bases with no gene match: 11. The CDR3 DNA is TGTGCCACCAGCGGACGACGGCTAGCGGGAGGTCATGAGCAGTTCTTC. Translated: CATSGRRLAGGHEQFF.

This clonotype has just a few counts. The genes are TRBV11-1 and TRBJ2-2, with 15 bases matching TRBD2. The V gene's germline CDR1 is SGHAT and CDR2 FQDESV (reference sequence). The CDR3 has 18 residues. Trimming took 4 bases from V and 5 from J; bases not matched to a gene: 8. The CDR3 coding sequence is TGTGCCAGCAGCTCGAGGGCAGGGACTAGCGGGAGGACCGGGGAGCTGTTTTTT. Translated: CASSSRAGTSGRTGELFF.